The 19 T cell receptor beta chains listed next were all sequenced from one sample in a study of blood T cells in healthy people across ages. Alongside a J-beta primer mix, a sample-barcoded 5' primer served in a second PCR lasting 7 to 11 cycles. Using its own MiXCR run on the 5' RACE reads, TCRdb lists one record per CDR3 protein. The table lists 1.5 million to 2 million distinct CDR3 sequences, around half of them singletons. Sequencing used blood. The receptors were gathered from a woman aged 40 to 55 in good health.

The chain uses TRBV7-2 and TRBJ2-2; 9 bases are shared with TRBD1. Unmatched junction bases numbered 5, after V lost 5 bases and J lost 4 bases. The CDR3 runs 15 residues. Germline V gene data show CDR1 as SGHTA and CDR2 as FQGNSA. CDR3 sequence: CASSRDRDRTGELFF. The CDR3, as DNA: TGTGCCAGCAGCCGGGACAGGGATCGCACCGGGGAGCTGTTTTTT.

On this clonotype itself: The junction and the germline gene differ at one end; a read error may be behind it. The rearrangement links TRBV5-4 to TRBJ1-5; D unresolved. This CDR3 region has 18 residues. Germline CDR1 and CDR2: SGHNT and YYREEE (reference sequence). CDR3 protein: CAGSQSLETASSNQPQHF. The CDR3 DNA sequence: TGTGCCGGCAGCCAAAGCCTCGAAACAGCAAGCAGCAATCAGCCCCAGCATTTT. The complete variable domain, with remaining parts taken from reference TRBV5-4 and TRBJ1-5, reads ETGVTQSPTHLIKTRGQQVTLRCSSQSGHNTVSWYQQALGQGPQFIFQYYREEENGRGNFPPRFSGLQFPNYSSELNVNALELDDSALYLCAGSQSLETASSNQPQHFGDGTRLSIL.

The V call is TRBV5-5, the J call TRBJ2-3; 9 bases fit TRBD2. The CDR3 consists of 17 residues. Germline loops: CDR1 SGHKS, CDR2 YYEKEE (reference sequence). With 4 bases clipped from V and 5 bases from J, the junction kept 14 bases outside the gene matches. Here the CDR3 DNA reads TGTGCCAGCAGCCCTTCGCGGGGGGGCTCCGTGGGAGATACGCAGTATTTT. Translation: CASSPSRGGSVGDTQYF.

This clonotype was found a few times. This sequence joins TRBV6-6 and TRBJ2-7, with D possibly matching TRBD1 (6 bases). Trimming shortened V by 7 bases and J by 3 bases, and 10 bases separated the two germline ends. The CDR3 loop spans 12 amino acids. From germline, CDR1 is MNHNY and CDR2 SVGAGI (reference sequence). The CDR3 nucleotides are TGTGCCAGCAAAGGACAGCACTACGAGCAGTACTTC. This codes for CASKGQHYEQYF.

CDR3 residues: CASSFERGLQETQYF. The DNA for the CDR3 is TGTGCCAGCAGCTTTGAAAGAGGACTACAAGAGACCCAGTACTTC. V and J are TRBV7-9 and TRBJ2-5; D is perhaps TRBD2 (6 bases). V shed 3 bases and J shed 2 bases, with 13 bases lying between them. Germline V gives CDR1 SEHNR, CDR2 FQNEAQ (reference sequence). The CDR3 runs 15 residues.

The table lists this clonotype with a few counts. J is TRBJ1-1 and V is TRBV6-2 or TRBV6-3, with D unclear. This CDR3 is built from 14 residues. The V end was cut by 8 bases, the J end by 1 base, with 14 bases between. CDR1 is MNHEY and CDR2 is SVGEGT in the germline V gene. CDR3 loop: CASGQSGENTEAFF. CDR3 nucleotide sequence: TGTGCCAGCGGCCAGAGCGGGGAGAACACTGAAGCTTTCTTT.

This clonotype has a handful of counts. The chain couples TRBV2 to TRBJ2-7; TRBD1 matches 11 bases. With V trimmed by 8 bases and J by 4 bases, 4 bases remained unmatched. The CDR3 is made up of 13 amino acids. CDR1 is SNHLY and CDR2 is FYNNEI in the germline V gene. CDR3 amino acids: CASYWDRGYEQYF. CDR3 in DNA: TGTGCCAGCTATTGGGACAGGGGGTACGAGCAGTACTTC.

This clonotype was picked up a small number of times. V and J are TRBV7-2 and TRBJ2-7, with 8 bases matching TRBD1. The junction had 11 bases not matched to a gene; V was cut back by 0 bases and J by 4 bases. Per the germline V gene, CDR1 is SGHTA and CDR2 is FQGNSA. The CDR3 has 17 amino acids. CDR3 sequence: CASSLALMRQGMYEQYF. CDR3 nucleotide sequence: TGTGCCAGCAGCTTAGCGCTAATGCGACAGGGGATGTACGAGCAGTACTTC.

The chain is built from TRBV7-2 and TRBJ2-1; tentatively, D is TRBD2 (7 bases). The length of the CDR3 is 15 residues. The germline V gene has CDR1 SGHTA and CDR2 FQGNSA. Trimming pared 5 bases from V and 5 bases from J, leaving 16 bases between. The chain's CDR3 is CASSQTRGAHNEQFF. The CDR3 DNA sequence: TGTGCCAGCAGCCAAACCCGGGGGGCCCACAATGAGCAGTTCTTC.

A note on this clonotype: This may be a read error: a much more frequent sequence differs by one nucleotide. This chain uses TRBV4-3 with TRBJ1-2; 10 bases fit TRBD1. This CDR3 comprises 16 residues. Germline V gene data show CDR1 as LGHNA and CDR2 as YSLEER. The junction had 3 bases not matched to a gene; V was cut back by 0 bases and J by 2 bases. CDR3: CASSQDVTGGNYGYTF. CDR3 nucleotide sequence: TGCGCCAGCAGCCAAGATGTGACAGGGGGCAACTATGGCTACACCTTC.

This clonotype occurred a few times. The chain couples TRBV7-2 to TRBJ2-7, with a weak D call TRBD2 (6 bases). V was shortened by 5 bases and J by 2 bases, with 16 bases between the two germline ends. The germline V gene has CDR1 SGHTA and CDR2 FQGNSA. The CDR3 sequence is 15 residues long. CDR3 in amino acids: CASSLRAGPTYEQYF. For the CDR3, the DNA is TGTGCCAGCAGCCTCAGGGCGGGACCTACCTACGAGCAGTACTTC.

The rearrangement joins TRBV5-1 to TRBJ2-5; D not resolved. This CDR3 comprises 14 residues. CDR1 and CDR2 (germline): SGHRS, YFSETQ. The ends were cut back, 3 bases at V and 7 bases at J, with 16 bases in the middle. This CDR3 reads CASSSPSGMGTQYF. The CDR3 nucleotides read TGCGCCAGCAGCTCGCCGTCCGGTATGGGGACCCAGTACTTC. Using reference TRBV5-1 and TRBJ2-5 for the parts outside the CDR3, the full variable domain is KAGVTQTPRYLIKTRGQQVTLSCSPISGHRSVSWYQQTPGQGLQFLFEYFSETQRNKGNFPGRFSGRQFSNSRSEMNVSTLELGDSALYLCASSSPSGMGTQYFGPGTRLLVL.

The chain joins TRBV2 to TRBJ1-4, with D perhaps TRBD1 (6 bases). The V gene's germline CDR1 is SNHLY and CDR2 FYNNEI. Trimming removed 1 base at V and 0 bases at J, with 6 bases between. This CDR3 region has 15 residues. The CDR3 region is CASSEGTATNEKLFF. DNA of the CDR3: TGTGCCAGCAGTGAAGGGACAGCAACTAATGAAAAACTGTTTTTT.

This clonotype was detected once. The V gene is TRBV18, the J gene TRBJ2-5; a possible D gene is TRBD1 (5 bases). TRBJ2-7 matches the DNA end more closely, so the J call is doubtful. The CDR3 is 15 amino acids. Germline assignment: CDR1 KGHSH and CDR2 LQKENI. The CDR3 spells CASSPSFRLTDEQYF. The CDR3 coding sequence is TGTGCCAGCTCACCATCGTTCCGGCTGACAGACGAGCAGTACTTC.

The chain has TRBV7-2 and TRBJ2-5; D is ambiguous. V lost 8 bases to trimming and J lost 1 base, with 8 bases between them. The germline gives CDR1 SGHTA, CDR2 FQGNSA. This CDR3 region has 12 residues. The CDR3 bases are TGTGCCAGCGGGCAGGTCCAAGAGACCCAGTACTTC. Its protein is CASGQVQETQYF. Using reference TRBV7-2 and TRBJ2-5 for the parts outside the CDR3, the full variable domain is GAGVSQSPSNKVTEKGKDVELRCDPISGHTALYWYRQSLGQGLEFLIYFQGNSAPDKSGLPSDRFSAERTGGSVSTLTIQRTQQEDSAVYLCASGQVQETQYFGPGTRLLVL.

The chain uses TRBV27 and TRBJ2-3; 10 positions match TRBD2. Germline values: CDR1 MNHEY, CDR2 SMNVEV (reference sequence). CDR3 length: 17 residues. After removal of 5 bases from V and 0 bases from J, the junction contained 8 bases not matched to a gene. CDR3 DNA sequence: TGTGCCAGCAGTCATCCCGGACTAGCGGCTAGCACAGATACGCAGTATTTT. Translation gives CASSHPGLAASTDTQYF.

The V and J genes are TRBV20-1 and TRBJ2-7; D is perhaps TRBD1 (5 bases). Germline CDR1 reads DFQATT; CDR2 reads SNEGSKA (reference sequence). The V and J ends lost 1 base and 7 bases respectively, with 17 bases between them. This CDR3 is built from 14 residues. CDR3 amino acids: CSARGAPWGNEQYF. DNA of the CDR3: TGCAGTGCTAGAGGCGCCCCGTGGGGCAATGAGCAGTACTTC.

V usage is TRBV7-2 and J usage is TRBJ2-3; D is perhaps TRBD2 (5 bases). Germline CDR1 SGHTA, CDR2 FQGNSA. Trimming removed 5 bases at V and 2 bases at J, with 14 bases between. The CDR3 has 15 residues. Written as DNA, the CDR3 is TGTGCCAGCAGCCTCCAACGGGGAACCACAGATACGCAGTATTTT. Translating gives CASSLQRGTTDTQYF.

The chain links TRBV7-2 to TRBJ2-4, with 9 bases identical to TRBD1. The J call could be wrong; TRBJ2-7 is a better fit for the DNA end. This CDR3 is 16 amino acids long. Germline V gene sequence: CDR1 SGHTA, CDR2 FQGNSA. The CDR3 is CASSLASGTGKYEQYF. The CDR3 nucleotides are TGTGCCAGCAGCTTAGCCTCCGGGACAGGGAAATACGAGCAGTACTTC.